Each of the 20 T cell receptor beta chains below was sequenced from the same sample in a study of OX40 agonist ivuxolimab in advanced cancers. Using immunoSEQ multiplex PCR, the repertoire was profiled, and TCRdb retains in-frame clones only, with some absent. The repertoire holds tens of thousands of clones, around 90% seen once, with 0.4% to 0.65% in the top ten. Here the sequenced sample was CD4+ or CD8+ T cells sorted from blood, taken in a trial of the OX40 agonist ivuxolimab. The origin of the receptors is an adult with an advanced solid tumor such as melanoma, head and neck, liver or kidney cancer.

The CDR3 coding sequence is TGTGCCAGCAGCTCCGTGTGGGGCGATGAGCAGTTCTTC. Translating it yields CASSSVWGDEQFF. This chain connects TRBV7-3 to TRBJ2-1; the D gene is possibly TRBD1 (5 bases). Germline V gives CDR1 SGHTA, CDR2 FQGTGA. CDR3 size: 13 residues. V lost 4 bases, J lost 8 bases, and 12 bases lay in between.

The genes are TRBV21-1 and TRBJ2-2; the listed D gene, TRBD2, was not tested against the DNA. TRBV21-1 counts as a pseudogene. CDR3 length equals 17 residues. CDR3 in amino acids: CASSKLAGFANTGELFF. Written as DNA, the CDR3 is TGTGCCAGCAGCAAACTAGCGGGATTCGCGAACACCGGGGAGCTGTTTTTT.

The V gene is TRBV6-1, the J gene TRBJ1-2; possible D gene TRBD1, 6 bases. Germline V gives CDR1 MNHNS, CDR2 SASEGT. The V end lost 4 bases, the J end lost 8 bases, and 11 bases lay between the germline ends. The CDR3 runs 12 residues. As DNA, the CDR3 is TGTGCCAGCAGTGGGGGGGCGCAAGGCTACACCTTC. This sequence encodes CASSGGAQGYTF.

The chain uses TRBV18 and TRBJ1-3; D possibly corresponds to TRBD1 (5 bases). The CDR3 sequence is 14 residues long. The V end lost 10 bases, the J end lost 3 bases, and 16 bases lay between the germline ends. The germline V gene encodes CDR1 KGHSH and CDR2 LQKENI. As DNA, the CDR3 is TGTGCCACCCAACCAGGGCAGTATGGAAACACCATATATTTT. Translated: CATQPGQYGNTIYF.

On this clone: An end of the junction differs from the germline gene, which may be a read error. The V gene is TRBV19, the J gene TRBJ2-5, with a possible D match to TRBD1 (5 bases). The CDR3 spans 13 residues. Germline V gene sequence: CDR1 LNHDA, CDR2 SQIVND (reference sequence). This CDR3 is CASRQAGQEIQYF. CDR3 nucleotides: TGTGCCAGTAGACAGGCCGGACAAGAGATCCAGTACTTC.

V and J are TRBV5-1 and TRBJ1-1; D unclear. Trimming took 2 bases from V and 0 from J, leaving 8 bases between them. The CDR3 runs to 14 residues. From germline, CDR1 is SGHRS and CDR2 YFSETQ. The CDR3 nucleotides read TGCGCCAGCAGCTTCATAAACATGAACACTGAAGCTTTCTTT. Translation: CASSFINMNTEAFF.

Here the CDR3 DNA reads TGCGCCAGCAGCACGGGACAGAACACCGGGGAGCTGTTTTTT. Translation gives CASSTGQNTGELFF. The chain couples TRBV5-1 to TRBJ2-2; a weak D match, TRBD1 (6 bases). This CDR3 spans 14 amino acids. The germline V gene has CDR1 SGHRS and CDR2 YFSETQ. V lost 4 bases and J 1 base, leaving 8 bases between the germline ends.

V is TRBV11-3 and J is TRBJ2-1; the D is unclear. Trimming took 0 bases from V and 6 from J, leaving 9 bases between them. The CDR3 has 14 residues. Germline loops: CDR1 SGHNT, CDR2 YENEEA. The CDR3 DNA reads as TGTGCCAGCAGCTTAGACGGGCGGCGCAATGAGCAGTTCTTC. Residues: CASSLDGRRNEQFF.

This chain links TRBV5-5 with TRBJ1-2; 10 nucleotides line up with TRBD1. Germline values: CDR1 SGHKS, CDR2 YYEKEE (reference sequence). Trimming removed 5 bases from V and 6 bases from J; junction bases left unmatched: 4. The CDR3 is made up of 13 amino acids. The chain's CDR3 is CASRLTGGHGYTF. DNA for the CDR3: TGTGCCAGCAGATTGACAGGGGGCCATGGCTACACCTTC.

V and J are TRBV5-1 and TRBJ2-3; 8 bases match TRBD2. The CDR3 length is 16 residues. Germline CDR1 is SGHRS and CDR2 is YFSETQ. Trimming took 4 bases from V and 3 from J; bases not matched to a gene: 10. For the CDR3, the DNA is TGCGCCAGCAGCGGGACCGGGAGGGCAATTACAGATACGCAGTATTTT. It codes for CASSGTGRAITDTQYF.

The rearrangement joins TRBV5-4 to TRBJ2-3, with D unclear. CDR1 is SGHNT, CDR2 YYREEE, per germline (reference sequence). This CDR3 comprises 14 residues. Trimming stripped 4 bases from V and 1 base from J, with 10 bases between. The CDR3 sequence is CASSVAGRTDTQYF. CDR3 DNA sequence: TGTGCCAGCAGCGTCGCTGGCCGCACAGATACGCAGTATTTT.

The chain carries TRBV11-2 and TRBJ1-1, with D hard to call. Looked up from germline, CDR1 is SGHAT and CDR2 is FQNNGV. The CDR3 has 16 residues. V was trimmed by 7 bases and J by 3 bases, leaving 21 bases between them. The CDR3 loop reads CASTPRWGGFDTEAFF. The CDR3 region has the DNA TGTGCCAGCACCCCTAGGTGGGGAGGGTTTGACACTGAAGCTTTCTTT.

The CDR3 loop is CSVEETPGLAKNIQYF. DNA of the CDR3: TGCAGCGTTGAAGAGACCCCAGGGTTAGCCAAAAACATTCAGTACTTC. This chain links TRBV29-1 with TRBJ2-4, with a possible D match to TRBD1 (5 bases). The CDR3 sequence is 16 residues long. Trimming shortened V by 0 bases and J by 0 bases, and 12 bases separated the two germline ends. Germline loops: CDR1 SQVTM, CDR2 ANQGSEA.

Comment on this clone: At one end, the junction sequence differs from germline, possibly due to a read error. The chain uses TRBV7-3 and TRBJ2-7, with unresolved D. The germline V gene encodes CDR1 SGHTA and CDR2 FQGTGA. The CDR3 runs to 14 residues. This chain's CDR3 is CASSQYMSSYEQYF. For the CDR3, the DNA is TGCGCCAGCAGCCAATACATGAGCTCCTACGAGCAGTACTTC.

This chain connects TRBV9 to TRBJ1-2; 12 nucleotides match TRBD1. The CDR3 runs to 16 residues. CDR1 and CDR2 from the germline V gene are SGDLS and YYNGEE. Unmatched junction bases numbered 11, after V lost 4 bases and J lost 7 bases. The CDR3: CASSLSPGQGAGGYTF. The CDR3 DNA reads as TGTGCCAGCAGCTTGTCTCCGGGACAGGGGGCGGGTGGCTACACCTTC.

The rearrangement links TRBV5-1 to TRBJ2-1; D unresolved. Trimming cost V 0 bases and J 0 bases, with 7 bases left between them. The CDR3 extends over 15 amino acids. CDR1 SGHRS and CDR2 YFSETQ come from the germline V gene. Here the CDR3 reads CASSLAAPSYNEQFF. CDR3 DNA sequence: TGCGCCAGCAGCTTGGCAGCGCCCTCCTACAATGAGCAGTTCTTC.

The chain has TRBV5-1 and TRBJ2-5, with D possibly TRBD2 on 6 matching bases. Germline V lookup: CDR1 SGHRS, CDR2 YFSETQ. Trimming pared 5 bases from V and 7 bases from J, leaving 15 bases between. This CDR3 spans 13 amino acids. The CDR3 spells CASRSPGLATQYF. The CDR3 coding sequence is TGCGCCAGCAGAAGCCCGGGACTGGCGACCCAGTACTTC.

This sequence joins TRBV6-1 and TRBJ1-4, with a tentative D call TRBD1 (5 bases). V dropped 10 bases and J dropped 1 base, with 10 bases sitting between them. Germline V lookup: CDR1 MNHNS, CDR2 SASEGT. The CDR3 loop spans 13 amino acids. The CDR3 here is CATRRGTNEKLFF. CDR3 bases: TGTGCCACCCGTAGGGGAACTAATGAAAAACTGTTTTTT.

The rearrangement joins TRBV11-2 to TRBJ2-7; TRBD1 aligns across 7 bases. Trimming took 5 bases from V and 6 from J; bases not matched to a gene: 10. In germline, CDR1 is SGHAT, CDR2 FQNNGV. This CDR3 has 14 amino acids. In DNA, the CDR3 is TGTGCCAGCAGCCCAGGACAGGCCCCATCCGAGCAGTACTTC. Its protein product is CASSPGQAPSEQYF.

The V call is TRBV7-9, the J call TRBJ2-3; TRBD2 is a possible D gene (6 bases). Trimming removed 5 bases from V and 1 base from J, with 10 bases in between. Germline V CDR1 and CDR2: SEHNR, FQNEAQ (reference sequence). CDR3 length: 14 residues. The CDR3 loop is CASSRAGGTDTQYF. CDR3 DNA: TGTGCCAGCAGCCGAGCGGGCGGCACAGATACGCAGTATTTT.